This entry describes one T cell receptor (beta chain). What it binds is not known. The data belong to a study of T cell repertoires in cytomegalovirus infection. Study summary: HLA-B-restricted CMV epitopes that are well studied were used alongside recently identified HLA-C-restricted ones. A matching HLA type, together with CMV infection, was signaled by public TCR beta signatures.

Whole-study results and caveats: HLA-C-restricted, CMV-specific TCR beta clonotypes were dominant ex vivo. Identification of carriers of CMV plus the relevant HLA was achieved through cumulative public TCR beta family frequency.

Trimming stripped 1 base from V and 5 bases from J, with 18 bases between. Per the germline V gene, CDR1 is SGHTA and CDR2 is FQGNSA. The CDR3 has 16 residues. From the reads, TCRdb called clonotypes with MiXCR, one entry per CDR3 protein. Of roughly 160,000 distinct CDR3 sequences listed, 20% to 25% are singletons. The origin of this receptor is a human donor in good health (CMV status not recorded). Some clones in this sample may be carry-over from other donors' samples. The sequencing here drew on CD8+ T cells from cultured PBMCs, taken from culture after CMV antigen stimulation. The rearrangement uses TRBV7-2 and TRBJ2-7; D remains unclear. CDR3 sequence: CASSLGGSPPKNEQYF. CDR3 coding DNA: TGTGCCAGCAGCTTAGGTGGGTCCCCACCTAAGAACGAGCAGTACTTC. The entire variable domain, with the rest obtained from reference TRBV7-2 and TRBJ2-7, is as follows: GAGVSQSPSNKVTEKGKDVELRCDPISGHTALYWYRQSLGQGLEFLIYFQGNSAPDKSGLPSDRFSAERTGGSVSTLTIQRTQQEDSAVYLCASSLGGSPPKNEQYFGPGTRLTVT.